This T cell receptor beta chain originates from a study of OX40 agonist ivuxolimab in advanced cancers. Study overall: The dose-escalation cohort had hepatocellular carcinoma, melanoma, renal cell or head and neck cancer.

About this clone itself: The antigen is unknown.

Patients with a history of autoimmune disease or on systemic immunosuppression were excluded. Profiled with immunoSEQ multiplex PCR; TCRdb holds only in-frame clones, not every one. Of 75,000 to 95,000 clones in the sample, about 92% were seen once. CDR1 and CDR2 from the germline V gene are SGHDT and YYEEEE. J lost 4 bases, V lost 0 bases, and 4 bases had no gene match. CDR3 length: 14 residues. Study results and limitations: Some nonresponders also had low normalized T-cell clonal expansion.

The chain has TRBV5-6 and TRBJ2-7; 7 bases are a match to TRBD1. Specimen: CD4+ or CD8+ T cells sorted from blood, collected in a trial of the OX40 agonist ivuxolimab. The receptor's source is an adult with an advanced solid tumor such as melanoma, head and neck, liver or kidney cancer. The DNA for the CDR3 is TGTGCCAGCAGCTTGGTGATGGGACAGTACGAGCAGTACTTC. Translated: CASSLVMGQYEQYF.